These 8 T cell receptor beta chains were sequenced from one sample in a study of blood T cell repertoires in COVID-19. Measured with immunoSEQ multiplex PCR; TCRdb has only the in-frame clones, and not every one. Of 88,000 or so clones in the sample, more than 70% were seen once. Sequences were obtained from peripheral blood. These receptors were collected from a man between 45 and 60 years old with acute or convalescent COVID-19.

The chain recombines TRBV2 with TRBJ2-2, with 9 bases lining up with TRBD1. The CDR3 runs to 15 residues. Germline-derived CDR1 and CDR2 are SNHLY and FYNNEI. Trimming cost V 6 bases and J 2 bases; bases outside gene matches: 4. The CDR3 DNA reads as TGTGCCAGCAGCAAACAGGGGGCAAACACCGGGGAGCTGTTTTTT. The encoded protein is CASSKQGANTGELFF.

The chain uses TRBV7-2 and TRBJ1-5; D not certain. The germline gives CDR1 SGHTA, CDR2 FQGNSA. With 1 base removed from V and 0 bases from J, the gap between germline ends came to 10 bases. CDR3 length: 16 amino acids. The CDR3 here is CASSLGGINSNQPQHF. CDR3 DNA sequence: TGTGCCAGCAGCTTAGGAGGGATTAATAGCAATCAGCCCCAGCATTTT.

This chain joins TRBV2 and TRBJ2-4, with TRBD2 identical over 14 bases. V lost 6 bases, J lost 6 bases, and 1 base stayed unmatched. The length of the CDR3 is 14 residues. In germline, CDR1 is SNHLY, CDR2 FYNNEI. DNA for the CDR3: TGTGCCAGCAGGGGGACTAGCGGGAGAAACATTCAGTACTTC. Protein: CASRGTSGRNIQYF. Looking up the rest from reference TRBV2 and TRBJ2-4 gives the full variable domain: EPEVTQTPSHQVTQMGQEVILRCVPISNHLYFYWYRQILGQKVEFLVSFYNNEISEKSEIFDDQFSVERPDGSNFTLKIRSTKLEDSAMYFCASRGTSGRNIQYFGAGTRLSVL.

DNA of the CDR3: TGTGCCAGCAGTCCCCAAGCGTATGGCTACACCTTC. Protein: CASSPQAYGYTF. The genes are TRBV28 and TRBJ1-2; D not resolved. Per the germline V gene, CDR1 is MDHEN and CDR2 is SYDVKM. The V end lost 5 bases, the J end lost 5 bases, and 9 bases lay between the germline ends. The CDR3 is made up of 12 amino acids.

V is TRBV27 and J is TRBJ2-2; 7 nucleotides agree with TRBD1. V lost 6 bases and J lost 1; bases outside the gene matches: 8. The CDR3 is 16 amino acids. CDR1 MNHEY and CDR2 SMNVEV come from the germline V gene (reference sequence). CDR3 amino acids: CASSKTGAKNTGELFF. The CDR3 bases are TGTGCCAGCAGCAAAACAGGGGCGAAGAACACCGGGGAGCTGTTTTTT.

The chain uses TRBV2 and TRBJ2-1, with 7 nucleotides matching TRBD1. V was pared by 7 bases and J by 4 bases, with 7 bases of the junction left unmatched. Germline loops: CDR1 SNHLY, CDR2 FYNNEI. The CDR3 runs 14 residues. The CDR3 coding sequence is TGTGCCAGCATTAACCGGGACAGATACAATGAGCAGTTCTTC. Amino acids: CASINRDRYNEQFF. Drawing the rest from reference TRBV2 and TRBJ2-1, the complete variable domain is EPEVTQTPSHQVTQMGQEVILRCVPISNHLYFYWYRQILGQKVEFLVSFYNNEISEKSEIFDDQFSVERPDGSNFTLKIRSTKLEDSAMYFCASINRDRYNEQFFGPGTRLTVL.

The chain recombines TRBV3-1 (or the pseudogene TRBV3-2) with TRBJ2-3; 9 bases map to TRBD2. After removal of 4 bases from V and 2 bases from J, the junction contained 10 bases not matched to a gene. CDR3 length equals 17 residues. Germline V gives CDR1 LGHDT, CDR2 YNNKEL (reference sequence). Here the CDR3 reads CASSRRAGGPPTDTQYF. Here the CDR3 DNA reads TGTGCCAGCAGCCGCCGAGCGGGGGGCCCCCCCACAGATACGCAGTATTTT.

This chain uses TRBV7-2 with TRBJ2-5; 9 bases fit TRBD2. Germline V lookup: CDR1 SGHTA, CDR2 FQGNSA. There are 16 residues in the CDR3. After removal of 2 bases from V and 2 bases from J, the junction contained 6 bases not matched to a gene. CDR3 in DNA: TGTGCCAGCAGCTTACGACTAGCGGAACCGCAAGAGACCCAGTACTTC. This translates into CASSLRLAEPQETQYF. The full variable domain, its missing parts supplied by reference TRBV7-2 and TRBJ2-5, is GAGVSQSPSNKVTEKGKDVELRCDPISGHTALYWYRQSLGQGLEFLIYFQGNSAPDKSGLPSDRFSAERTGGSVSTLTIQRTQQEDSAVYLCASSLRLAEPQETQYFGPGTRLLVL.